Presented here are 28 T cell receptor beta chains from one specimen sequenced in a study of cytomegalovirus exposure and HLA in healthy donors. PCR involved 60 Vbeta and 13 Jbeta primers. Repertoires were generated with immunoSEQ multiplex PCR, while TCRdb's copy carries only in-frame clones and drops some. This sample's clone table lists under 60,000 clones. The source material was PBMCs. These receptors originate from a young woman in good health and CMV-seropositive.

The rearrangement uses TRBV11-2 and TRBJ1-6; the D gene is possibly TRBD1 (5 bases). The germline V gene encodes CDR1 SGHAT and CDR2 FQNNGV. CDR3 length: 15 residues. V dropped 5 bases and J dropped 1 base, with 9 bases sitting between them. The CDR3 spells CASSSQGSYNSPLHF. The CDR3, as DNA: TGTGCCAGCAGCAGCCAGGGATCCTATAATTCACCCCTCCACTTT.

CDR3 sequence: CASSEAGGASQPQHF. Here the CDR3 DNA reads TGTGCCAGCAGTGAAGCGGGGGGGGCGAGTCAGCCCCAGCATTTT. The chain uses TRBV6-1 and TRBJ1-5, with a tentative D call TRBD1 (6 bases). The V gene's germline CDR1 is MNHNS and CDR2 SASEGT. The CDR3 totals 15 residues. Between the trimmed V and J ends, which lost 0 bases and 6 bases, there was a span of 12 bases.

The V call is TRBV28, the J call TRBJ1-1, with no clear D. The CDR3 extends over 13 amino acids. Between the trimmed V and J ends, which lost 8 bases and 1 base, there was a span of 11 bases. Germline assignment: CDR1 MDHEN and CDR2 SYDVKM. In DNA, the CDR3 is TGTGCCAGCCAAACGAGAGGGAACACTGAAGCTTTCTTT. This gives the protein CASQTRGNTEAFF.

The CDR3 DNA follows: TGTGCCAGCTCACCTCGGACAGGGGGAGATCAGCCCCAGCATTTT. Encoded protein: CASSPRTGGDQPQHF. The rearrangement uses TRBV18 and TRBJ1-5; TRBD1 aligns across 10 bases. CDR3 length: 15 amino acids. In germline, CDR1 is KGHSH, CDR2 LQKENI. Trimming cost V 3 bases and J 5 bases; bases outside gene matches: 4.

The chain is built from TRBV4-2 and TRBJ2-3; 10 nucleotides line up with TRBD2. Unmatched junction bases numbered 6, after V lost 4 bases and J lost 2 bases. Per germline, CDR1 LGHNA and CDR2 YNFKEQ. The CDR3 is 16 residues long. The DNA for the CDR3 is TGTGCCAGCAGCCCCCTAGCGGGAGACTTCACAGATACGCAGTATTTT. This sequence encodes CASSPLAGDFTDTQYF.

Of note for this clone: The same CDR3 also results from other DNA sequences found in this sample. The gene calls are TRBV18 and TRBJ2-7; tentative D call: TRBD2 (6 bases). This CDR3 has 14 residues. The V gene's germline CDR1 is KGHSH and CDR2 LQKENI. Trimming left V 2 bases short and J 7 bases short, with 15 bases between. The CDR3 nucleotides read TGTGCCAGCTCACCAGAACGGGCACGGGAGGAGCAGTACTTC. The encoded protein is CASSPERAREEQYF.

The chain combines TRBV30 with TRBJ1-2; TRBD1 matches 9 bases. The V segment lost 5 bases and the J segment 6 bases; nucleotides outside the gene matches: 4. This CDR3 spans 12 amino acids. Per germline, CDR1 GTSNPN and CDR2 SVGIG (reference sequence). The DNA for the CDR3 is TGTGCCTGGGGGGACAGGGACCATGGCTACACCTTC. It yields the protein CAWGDRDHGYTF.

Here the CDR3 DNA reads TGTGCCAGCAGCTTGCCTTTCCGCGGGGGGTGGGATACGCAGTATTTT. As protein: CASSLPFRGGWDTQYF. This chain uses TRBV11-2 with TRBJ2-3; 8 bases are shared with TRBD2. Germline trimming cut 3 bases from V and 6 bases from J; bases unmatched to any gene: 11. CDR3 length: 16 amino acids. CDR1 and CDR2 (germline): SGHAT, FQNNGV.

J is TRBJ1-5 and V is TRBV6-5; D unclear. There are 14 residues in the CDR3. Germline loops: CDR1 MNHEY, CDR2 SVGAGI. V lost 4 bases and J 0 bases, leaving 7 bases between the germline ends. DNA for the CDR3: TGTGCCAGCAGTTCAACATATAGCAATCAGCCCCAGCATTTT. It codes for CASSSTYSNQPQHF.

The chain joins TRBV5-1 to TRBJ1-5; a possible D gene is TRBD1 (6 bases). The CDR3 spans 15 residues. Trimming stripped 3 bases from V and 1 base from J, with 11 bases between. The germline CDR1 and CDR2 sequences are SGHRS and YFSETQ. CDR3 bases: TGCGCCAGCAGCTACACAGGACAGAGCAATCAGCCCCAGCATTTT. As protein: CASSYTGQSNQPQHF.

The rearrangement uses TRBV30 and TRBJ1-5; 7 bases line up with TRBD1. CDR1 GTSNPN and CDR2 SVGIG come from the germline V gene (reference sequence). V shed 2 bases and J 7 bases; nucleotides not matched to a gene: 17. This CDR3 is 17 amino acids long. The CDR3 bases are TGTGCCTGGAGTCCTTGGCAAGGGCAGGGGGTCGGGCAGCCCCAGCATTTT. Its protein is CAWSPWQGQGVGQPQHF.

The chain is built from TRBV5-6 and TRBJ2-3; a possible D gene is TRBD2 (5 bases). Germline loops: CDR1 SGHDT, CDR2 YYEEEE. The V gene lost 0 bases and the J gene lost 0 bases, with 5 bases spanning the gap. The CDR3 covers 14 residues. CDR3 sequence: CASSLGTSTDTQYF. Here the CDR3 DNA reads TGTGCCAGCAGCTTGGGGACTAGCACAGATACGCAGTATTTT.

The chain carries TRBV19 and TRBJ1-1; perhaps TRBD1 as D (5 bases). Looked up from germline, CDR1 is LNHDA and CDR2 is SQIVND (reference sequence). Trimming stripped 7 bases from V and 3 bases from J, with 12 bases between. This CDR3 has 13 amino acids. The CDR3 loop reads CASTAPRDTEAFF. CDR3 nucleotides: TGTGCCAGTACAGCCCCCAGGGACACTGAAGCTTTCTTT.

The chain couples TRBV7-6 to TRBJ2-7, with D maybe TRBD1 (5 bases). V lost 6 bases and J lost 0, with 12 bases in between. Per the germline V gene, CDR1 is SGHVS and CDR2 is FNYEAQ. The CDR3 extends over 14 amino acids. The DNA of the CDR3 is TGTGCCAGCAGTAGGACATTTAGCTCCTACGAGCAGTACTTC. It is translated as CASSRTFSSYEQYF.

The chain links TRBV2 to TRBJ2-2; D may be TRBD2 (6 bases). V shed 3 bases and J shed 4 bases, with 15 bases lying between them. Germline V gives CDR1 SNHLY, CDR2 FYNNEI. This CDR3 spans 16 amino acids. Written as DNA, the CDR3 is TGTGCCAGCAGTGAGGACTCTTCCGGGGGCACCGGGGAGCTGTTTTTT. Amino acids: CASSEDSSGGTGELFF. The complete variable domain, with remaining parts taken from reference TRBV2 and TRBJ2-2, reads EPEVTQTPSHQVTQMGQEVILRCVPISNHLYFYWYRQILGQKVEFLVSFYNNEISEKSEIFDDQFSVERPDGSNFTLKIRSTKLEDSAMYFCASSEDSSGGTGELFFGEGSRLTVL.

The chain links TRBV5-4 to TRBJ2-7, with D unclear. Germline V gene sequence: CDR1 SGHNT, CDR2 YYREEE (reference sequence). Trimming left V 3 bases short and J 2 bases short, with 15 bases between. The CDR3 is 15 amino acids. CDR3 residues: CASSSTGEKTYEQYF. The DNA for the CDR3 is TGTGCCAGCAGCTCAACCGGAGAGAAAACCTACGAGCAGTACTTC.

V is TRBV19 and J is TRBJ2-4; TRBD2 aligns across 9 bases. Per the germline V gene, CDR1 is LNHDA and CDR2 is SQIVND (reference sequence). Unmatched junction bases numbered 4, after V lost 2 bases and J lost 2 bases. This CDR3 contains 16 residues. The CDR3 nucleotides read TGTGCCAGTAGTATACTAGCGGGGCCTTCCAAAAACATTCAGTACTTC. Translated: CASSILAGPSKNIQYF.

This rearrangement joins TRBV4-1 to TRBJ1-2; 9 bases fit TRBD1. The germline gives CDR1 MGHRA, CDR2 YSYEKL. J was trimmed by 6 bases and V by 0 bases; bases with no gene match: 5. CDR3 length: 15 residues. The CDR3 region has the DNA TGCGCCAGCAGCCAAGACAACAGGGGGCTGAATGGCTACACCTTC. As protein: CASSQDNRGLNGYTF.

The DNA for the CDR3 is TGCGCCAGCAGTGAGTCGGGGCTAGGGGCCTACGAGCAGTACTTC. Translating it yields CASSESGLGAYEQYF. The gene calls are TRBV10-1 and TRBJ2-7; D is possibly TRBD1 (5 bases). Germline CDR1 and CDR2: WNHNN and SYGVQD (reference sequence). The CDR3 is 15 residues long. V was clipped by 0 bases and J by 2 bases, with 11 bases between them.

The genes are TRBV6-1 and TRBJ2-1; 9 positions match TRBD2. The junction had 5 bases not matched to a gene; V was cut back by 7 bases and J by 1 base. This CDR3 comprises 15 residues. CDR1 is MNHNS and CDR2 is SASEGT in the germline V gene. DNA of the CDR3: TGTGCCAGCACCTTAGCGGGAGTTTCCTACAATGAGCAGTTCTTC. This translates into CASTLAGVSYNEQFF.

CDR3 region: CASSLYFSGYTF. DNA for the CDR3: TGTGCCAGCAGCCTATACTTCTCTGGCTACACCTTC. This chain uses TRBV11-2 with TRBJ1-2; no definite D call. Germline assignment: CDR1 SGHAT and CDR2 FQNNGV. Trimming took off 5 bases at V and 7 bases at J, with 11 bases between the two ends. The CDR3 sequence is 12 residues long. Full variable domain (missing parts from reference TRBV11-2 and TRBJ1-2): EAGVAQSPRYKIIEKRQSVAFWCNPISGHATLYWYQQILGQGPKLLIQFQNNGVVDDSQLPKDRFSAERLKGVDSTLKIQPAKLEDSAVYLCASSLYFSGYTFGSGTRLTVV.

V usage is TRBV27 and J usage is TRBJ1-2, with TRBD1 identical over 9 bases. The germline V gene encodes CDR1 MNHEY and CDR2 SMNVEV (reference sequence). V lost 6 bases, J lost 3 bases, and 8 bases stayed unmatched. This CDR3 contains 15 residues. The CDR3 DNA is TGTGCCAGCAGGGCCGGGACAGGGTTTTACTATGGCTACACCTTC. Protein sequence: CASRAGTGFYYGYTF.

About this clone itself: One end of the junction varies from germline; a read error may be responsible. The rearrangement uses TRBV7-7 and TRBJ2-3; 8 positions match TRBD2. The CDR3 extends over 14 amino acids. The germline V gene encodes CDR1 SSHAT and CDR2 FNYEAQ (reference sequence). For the CDR3, the DNA is TGTGCTAGCAGCTTACGGGGGGGGACAGATACGCAGTATTTT. This codes for CASSLRGGTDTQYF.

The chain uses TRBV7-9 and TRBJ2-7; D uncertain. V was clipped by 5 bases and J by 3 bases, with 5 bases between them. The germline V gene has CDR1 SEHNR and CDR2 FQNEAQ (reference sequence). This CDR3 is built from 11 residues. The CDR3 DNA reads TGTGCCAGCAGCCCCTTCTACGAGCAGTACTTC. Protein: CASSPFYEQYF.

This clone is medium-sized by frequency. The genes are TRBV7-6 and TRBJ2-1, with D unclear. The V end was cut by 2 bases, the J end by 5 bases, with 13 bases between. Germline CDR1 reads SGHVS; CDR2 reads FNYEAQ. The CDR3 consists of 15 residues. CDR3 bases: TGTGCCAGCAGCTTACTTCTCGGTCAGGACAATGAGCAGTTCTTC. It translates to CASSLLLGQDNEQFF.

The rearrangement joins TRBV6-5 to TRBJ2-1; TRBD2 matches 8 bases. Germline CDR1 and CDR2: MNHEY and SVGAGI. The CDR3 consists of 16 residues. Germline trimming cut 3 bases from V and 8 bases from J; bases unmatched to any gene: 12. CDR3 nucleotide sequence: TGTGCCAGCAGTTATTCAGCTGGCGGGGGGTACTATGAGCAGTTCTTC. It is translated as CASSYSAGGGYYEQFF.

To note about this clone: This sample also contains other DNA sequences that code for the same CDR3. The V gene is TRBV14, the J gene TRBJ1-2; D remains unclear. CDR1 is SGHDN, CDR2 FVKESK, per germline. Trimming pared 1 base from V and 4 bases from J, leaving 10 bases between. There are 14 residues in the CDR3. CDR3 protein: CASSQARGSYGYTF. CDR3 nucleotides: TGTGCCAGCAGCCAAGCTCGGGGATCCTATGGCTACACCTTC.

This chain links TRBV6-5 with TRBJ1-4; D uncertain. V lost 0 bases and J lost 7, with 15 bases in between. The CDR3 runs 16 residues. Germline CDR1 and CDR2: MNHEY and SVGAGI. CDR3 sequence (DNA): TGTGCCAGCAGTTACTCGAAGAGGAAGGGAGGTGAAAAACTGTTTTTT. Its protein is CASSYSKRKGGEKLFF.